The 9 T cell receptor beta chains below come from one sample, sequenced in a study of T cells in women clearing cervical HPV infection. The data were produced by immunoSEQ multiplex PCR, yet TCRdb's version contains in-frame clones alone and is incomplete. Its listing shows tens of thousands of clones. The sequenced sample was blood buffy coat. The origin of the receptors is a woman between 18 and 69 years old with a cervical HPV16 infection that either progressed to CIN3+ or cleared (not recorded which).

In the case of this clone: Coverage ceases 3 residues before the CDR3 finishes, and the germline J gene fills in the end. The chain combines TRBV12-5 with TRBJ2-3; the D is unclear. The V end was cut by 5 bases, the J end by 3 bases, with 12 bases between. The CDR3 has 14 amino acids. Germline lookup yields CDR1 LGHNT and CDR2 FRNRAP. The covered CDR3 bases are TGTGCTAGTGGTCTTTTTATGGCTACAGATACG. It codes for CASGLFMATDT. The full CDR3 reads CASGLFMATDTQYF.

Remarks on this clone: Coverage ceases 3 residues before the CDR3 finishes, and the germline J gene fills in the end. V and J are TRBV6-1 and TRBJ2-7, with 16 bases identical to TRBD2. The J segment lost 2 bases and the V segment lost 2 bases, leaving 9 bases of the junction unmatched. The CDR3 has 19 amino acids. Germline V lookup: CDR1 MNHNS, CDR2 SASEGT. CDR3 DNA (partial): TGTGCCAGCAGTGAATCTACGTCCGGGACTAGCGGGAGGGCCTACGAG. Its protein is CASSESTSGTSGRAYE. The CDR3, in full, reads CASSESTSGTSGRAYEQYF.

The part of the CDR3 DNA that was read is TGTGCCAGCAGCTTCCCAGCGGGAGGAACCTACGAG. Amino acids: CASSFPAGGTYE. The CDR3 reads in full as CASSFPAGGTYEQYF. This chain links TRBV11-2 with TRBJ2-7, with 9 bases fitting TRBD2. The read comes to an end 3 residues before the CDR3 does, leaving the germline J gene to fill in the end. V dropped 3 bases and J dropped 2; count of bases not matched to a gene: 5. The length of the CDR3 is 15 residues. CDR1 and CDR2 from the germline V gene are SGHAT and FQNNGV. Full variable domain (rest looked up from reference TRBV11-2 and TRBJ2-7): EAGVAQSPRYKIIEKRQSVAFWCNPISGHATLYWYQQILGQGPKLLIQFQNNGVVDDSQLPKDRFSAERLKGVDSTLKIQPAKLEDSAVYLCASSFPAGGTYEQYFGPGTRLTVT.

Concerning this clone: The CDR3 goes on 3 residues after the read ends, and that part is filled in from the germline J gene. This chain joins TRBV18 and TRBJ2-4, with TRBD1 identical over 9 bases. CDR3 length equals 14 residues. In germline, CDR1 is KGHSH, CDR2 LQKENI. CDR3 sequence: CASSQQQGATGQYF. The part of the CDR3 DNA that was read is TGTGCCAGCTCACAGCAACAGGGGGCTACTGGT.

Concerning this clone itself: Coverage ceases 3 residues before the CDR3 finishes, and the germline J gene fills in the end. V gene TRBV27 combines with J gene TRBJ2-7; D is perhaps TRBD2 (6 bases). Germline CDR1 is MNHEY and CDR2 is SMNVEV (reference sequence). This CDR3 comprises 15 residues. V dropped 5 bases and J dropped 4 bases, with 18 bases sitting between them. The sequenced part of the CDR3 DNA is TGTGCCAGCAGTGGTCCCGGGACTTTGACGTACGAG. It specifies CASSGPGTLTYE. The full CDR3 is CASSGPGTLTYEQYF.

As concerns this clone: The read halts 3 residues ahead of the CDR3 end, with the missing end drawn from the germline J gene. The chain links TRBV18 to TRBJ1-2; TRBD1 might be the D (5 bases). This CDR3 has 15 residues. The germline CDR1 and CDR2 sequences are KGHSH and LQKENI. Deletions cut 5 bases from V and 4 bases from J, with 17 bases between. The CDR3 loop is CASSYLAGRGYGYTF. The sequenced CDR3 bases are TGTGCCAGCTCATATCTCGCAGGGCGCGGCTATGGC. Full variable domain (outside the CDR3, taken from reference TRBV18 and TRBJ1-2): NAGVMQNPRHLVRRRGQEARLRCSPMKGHSHVYWYRQLPEEGLKFMVYLQKENIIDESGMPKERFSAEFPKEGPSILRIQQVVRGDSAAYFCASSYLAGRGYGYTFGSGTRLTVV.

Turning to this clone: The read ends 3 residues before the CDR3 terminus; that terminus is restored from the germline J gene. The V and J genes are TRBV6-1 and TRBJ1-2, with TRBD1 matching over 7 bases. The CDR3 extends over 14 amino acids. Looked up from germline, CDR1 is MNHNS and CDR2 is SASEGT. The CDR3 sequence is CASSELEGAGGYTF. The part of the CDR3 DNA that was read is TGTGCCAGCAGTGAATTAGAGGGGGCGGGCGGC.

With regard to this clone: The read stops 3 residues short of the end of the CDR3; the missing end is completed from the germline J gene. The rearrangement uses TRBV13 and TRBJ1-2, with a possible D match to TRBD1 (5 bases). Trimming pared 0 bases from V and 6 bases from J, leaving 8 bases between. CDR1 and CDR2 from the germline V gene are PRHDT and FYEKMQ (reference sequence). The CDR3 is 13 residues long. The CDR3 loop reads CASSLGRVDGYTF. The CDR3 bases that were read are TGTGCCAGCAGCTTAGGCAGGGTAGATGGC.

To note about this clone: The read terminates 3 residues before the CDR3 end, so the remaining end is supplied by the germline J gene. V is TRBV29-1 and J is TRBJ2-3; D remains ambiguous. CDR1 is SQVTM, CDR2 ANQGSEA, per germline. Trimming removed 4 bases at V and 6 bases at J, with 11 bases between. This CDR3 is 12 amino acids long. The CDR3: CSVVEVGDTQYF. The CDR3 DNA, read in part, is TGCAGCGTTGTCGAGGTAGGGGATACG.